The entry that follows covers one T cell receptor beta chain sequence. No antigen is known for it. This CDR3 comprises 15 residues. The germline V gene has CDR1 MNHEY and CDR2 SMNVEV (reference sequence). The data are from a study of T cell repertoires in ileal Crohn's disease. Study overall: At surgery, 30% to 40% of patients smoked, with median disease duration about 7.9 years.

Using immunoSEQ multiplex PCR, the repertoire was profiled, and TCRdb retains in-frame clones only, with some absent. Among roughly 13,000 clones, about 73% were seen once, and the ten largest hold under 20%. Broader study findings: Active smokers at surgery had more clonal expansions than non-smokers.

This receptor was identified in an adult with Crohn's disease. The chain joins TRBV27 to TRBJ2-5; 7 bases map to TRBD2. The assigned J gene may be wrong: the sequence end matches TRBJ2-7 better. Sequences were obtained from ileal tissue. CDR3 DNA: TGTGCCAGCAGGTATAGACTAGCTAGCTCCTACGAGCAGTACTTC. As protein: CASRYRLASSYEQYF.